This TCR beta chain was identified in a study of OX40 agonist ivuxolimab in advanced cancers. Study details: Averaging 60 years in age, with a range of about 20 to 90, the cohort was about 83% male.

Germline V gene lookup returns CDR1 SGHDT and CDR2 YYEEEE. CDR3 length: 16 residues. Trimming shortened V by 4 bases and J by 6 bases, and 19 bases separated the two germline ends. Profiled with immunoSEQ multiplex PCR; TCRdb holds only in-frame clones, not every one. The sample consists of about 82,000 clones, roughly 90% of them appearing once. J is TRBJ2-2 and V is TRBV5-6; a possible D gene is TRBD1 (5 bases). The specimen comprised CD4+ or CD8+ T cells sorted from blood, sampled in a trial of the OX40 agonist ivuxolimab. The clonotype originates from an adult with an advanced solid tumor such as melanoma, head and neck, liver or kidney cancer. The chain's CDR3 is CASSVQDLRFAGELFF. CDR3 coding DNA: TGTGCCAGCAGCGTACAGGATTTACGTTTTGCCGGGGAGCTGTTTTTT.